This T cell receptor beta chain came from a study of CD8 T cells in ankylosing spondylitis. Study-level findings and limits: Typical of ankylosing spondylitis blood, it appeared, was a TCR beta motif of 7 or 8 highly homologous variants. Researchers reportedly found disease-linked clones significantly enriched in matched ankylosing spondylitis synovial fluid. Certain motif variants had earlier appeared in reactive arthritis synovial fluid and blood.

In making TCR beta libraries, quantitative 5'-RACE with molecular barcodes was used. One entry per CDR3 protein, called by TCRdb with MiXCR from the 5' RACE reads. Altogether some 130,000 distinct CDR3 sequences are present, approximately 7.3% being singletons, with the ten largest covering 9.5% to 15%. This clonotype was counted a few times. Its antigen is undetermined. Germline CDR1 is SEHNR and CDR2 is FQNEAQ (reference sequence). Germline trimming cut 2 bases from V and 8 bases from J; bases unmatched to any gene: 1. This CDR3 is built from 13 residues. The sequenced material came from blood, either unsorted or a sorted T cell fraction (not recorded which). The clonotype was recovered from a female donor with ankylosing spondylitis or in good health (not recorded which). This chain links TRBV7-9 with TRBJ1-2; 11 nucleotides align to TRBD1. CDR3 residues: CASSLRDRGGYTF. CDR3 DNA sequence: TGTGCCAGCAGCTTAAGGGACAGGGGGGGCTACACCTTC.